These 30 T cell receptor beta chains were all obtained from the same sample, sequenced in a study of human T cells and chemical hapten exposure. Time point indicated: patch test 2, 6 weeks after DPC sensitization. Specified treatment: therapeutic diphenylcyclopropenone sensitization with weekly scalp DPC. TCRdb passed the RACE reads through MiXCR, listing each CDR3 protein once. There are about 50,000 distinct CDR3 sequences in the sample; less than 10% occur only once, and over 1.5% lies in the top ten. Sequences were derived from whole blood, sampled in connection with sensitization to the hapten diphenylcyclopropenone (DPC). The receptors derive from a woman in her forties or fifties with alopecia areata. Some clones in this sample may be carry-over from other donors' samples.

The V gene is TRBV12-3 or TRBV12-4, the J gene TRBJ1-3, with 7 bases that match TRBD1. This CDR3 spans 16 amino acids. V shed 6 bases and J 0 bases; nucleotides not matched to a gene: 8. The CDR3 loop reads CASSSPGQFSGNTIYF. The CDR3 DNA reads as TGTGCCAGCAGCAGCCCGGGACAGTTCTCTGGAAACACCATATATTTT.

This clonotype was observed a few times. The chain employs TRBV12-3 or TRBV12-4 and TRBJ1-1, with 10 bases lining up with TRBD1. Trimming at V came to 7 bases and at J to 5 bases, leaving 10 bases not matched to a gene. The CDR3 is 15 residues long. The CDR3 is CASNQMTGGPTEAFF. The CDR3 bases are TGTGCCAGCAACCAAATGACAGGGGGCCCTACTGAAGCTTTCTTT.

This clonotype came up many times. The V and J genes are TRBV27 and TRBJ1-1; D not resolved. Germline loops: CDR1 MNHEY, CDR2 SMNVEV (reference sequence). Trimming removed 9 bases from V and 0 bases from J, with 11 bases in between. CDR3 length: 13 residues. CDR3 residues: CASHQRVNTEAFF. The CDR3 DNA sequence: TGTGCCAGTCATCAACGGGTGAACACTGAAGCTTTCTTT.

This clonotype appeared many times. The V call is TRBV18, the J call TRBJ2-1; possible D gene TRBD2, 6 bases. Trimming left V 0 bases short and J 7 bases short, with 13 bases between. The CDR3 covers 15 residues. The germline V gene has CDR1 KGHSH and CDR2 LQKENI. DNA for the CDR3: TGTGCCAGCTCACCACCTAACGGCGGGATAAATGAGCAGTTCTTC. It encodes CASSPPNGGINEQFF.

This clonotype has a count of ten or more. The CDR3 loop is CASSVAIGMGKNQPQHF. The CDR3 DNA reads TGTGCCAGCAGTGTTGCGATTGGGATGGGGAAAAATCAGCCCCAGCATTTT. V gene TRBV12-3 or TRBV12-4 combines with J gene TRBJ1-5, with D uncertain. CDR3 length: 17 amino acids. Trimming removed 5 bases from V and 4 bases from J, with 21 bases in between.

There are a few counts of this clonotype. V gene TRBV7-2 combines with J gene TRBJ1-4, with 9 bases matching TRBD1. Per germline, CDR1 SGHTA and CDR2 FQGNSA. This CDR3 contains 15 residues. Trimming cost V 6 bases and J 10 bases; bases outside gene matches: 12. In nucleotides, the CDR3 is TGTGCCAGCAGTTCCCGGACAGGGGATGTAGGAAAACTGTTTTTT. Protein: CASSSRTGDVGKLFF. The full variable domain, with the rest looked up from reference TRBV7-2 and TRBJ1-4, is GAGVSQSPSNKVTEKGKDVELRCDPISGHTALYWYRQSLGQGLEFLIYFQGNSAPDKSGLPSDRFSAERTGGSVSTLTIQRTQQEDSAVYLCASSSRTGDVGKLFFGSGTQLSVL.

This clonotype was picked up a small number of times. The genes are TRBV7-9 and TRBJ2-5, with 13 bases lining up with TRBD2. This CDR3 region has 16 residues. Unmatched junction bases numbered 7, after V lost 4 bases and J lost 5 bases. Per the germline V gene, CDR1 is SEHNR and CDR2 is FQNEAQ (reference sequence). The CDR3: CASSSGTSGIFETQYF. In DNA, the CDR3 is TGTGCCAGCAGCTCCGGGACTAGCGGGATTTTCGAGACCCAGTACTTC.

The chain joins TRBV20-1 to TRBJ2-7; 11 nucleotides agree with TRBD2. The CDR3 consists of 14 residues. Unmatched junction bases numbered 4, after V lost 6 bases and J lost 0 bases. CDR1 and CDR2 from the germline V gene are DFQATT and SNEGSKA (reference sequence). The CDR3: CSATGLAASYEQYF. The CDR3 coding sequence is TGCAGTGCAACGGGACTAGCGGCCTCCTACGAGCAGTACTTC.

This chain uses TRBV10-2 with TRBJ2-3; perhaps TRBD1 as D (5 bases). V dropped 10 bases and J dropped 1 base, with 12 bases sitting between them. Germline V gives CDR1 WSHSY, CDR2 SAAADI. The length of the CDR3 is 13 residues. The CDR3 coding sequence is TGCGCCACCAACGTAGGGGGCACAGATACGCAGTATTTT. It is translated as CATNVGGTDTQYF.

A few counts support this clonotype. This chain joins TRBV7-8 and TRBJ2-7; no definite D call. CDR1 and CDR2 (germline): SGHVS, FQNEAQ. V was trimmed by 5 bases and J by 11 bases, leaving 13 bases between them. The CDR3 has 11 residues. The CDR3 here is CASSTVGKEYF. CDR3 DNA: TGTGCCAGCAGCACCGTGGGGAAAGAGTACTTC.

In its sample, this clonotype was seen a few times. The gene calls are TRBV27 and TRBJ2-7, with a possible D match to TRBD2 (5 bases). The V gene's germline CDR1 is MNHEY and CDR2 SMNVEV (reference sequence). The CDR3 consists of 15 residues. V gave up 0 bases and J gave up 2 bases, with 11 bases separating them. The chain's CDR3 is CASSLSSGGPYEQYF. CDR3 in DNA: TGTGCCAGCAGTTTATCCTCCGGAGGCCCCTACGAGCAGTACTTC.

This clonotype came up many times. The rearrangement joins TRBV12-3 or TRBV12-4 to TRBJ1-6; 7 bases match TRBD1. V lost 2 bases to trimming and J lost 7 bases; unmatched junction nucleotides: 2. The CDR3 has 14 amino acids. CDR3 protein: CASSLTGVNSPLHF. CDR3 in DNA: TGTGCCAGCAGTTTAACAGGGGTCAATTCACCCCTCCACTTT.

The chain recombines TRBV9 with TRBJ1-3, with D possibly being TRBD1 (6 bases). Germline CDR1 SGDLS, CDR2 YYNGEE. This CDR3 has 14 residues. The V gene lost 7 bases and the J gene lost 2 bases, with 13 bases spanning the gap. The CDR3 spells CASGGGRPGNTIYF. In DNA form, the CDR3 reads TGTGCCAGCGGGGGCGGCAGGCCTGGAAACACCATATATTTT.

This clonotype was detected a few times. An end of the junction does not agree with germline; a read error may underlie this. The chain joins TRBV24-1 to TRBJ2-4, with a tentative D call TRBD1 (5 bases). Germline lookup yields CDR1 KGHDR and CDR2 SFDVKD. This CDR3 is 12 amino acids long. CDR3 in DNA: TGTGCCACCAGTGATGGACAAGGCCTGCCTCACTTC. It translates to CATSDGQGLPHF.

This clonotype was detected a few times. This chain uses TRBV18 with TRBJ2-6; no clear D gene. The germline V gene has CDR1 KGHSH and CDR2 LQKENI. V was pared by 1 base and J by 0 bases, with 4 bases between. The CDR3 is made up of 15 amino acids. The CDR3 DNA sequence: TGTGCCAGCTCACCACGGGACTCTGGGGCCAACGTCCTGACTTTC. Translating gives CASSPRDSGANVLTF.

V and J are TRBV6-5 and TRBJ2-3; perhaps TRBD2 as D (6 bases). Trimming pared 10 bases from V and 5 bases from J, leaving 22 bases between. Germline CDR1 is MNHEY and CDR2 is SVGAGI. This CDR3 region has 15 residues. The CDR3 spells CATTVLSRGKDTQYF. The CDR3 DNA reads TGTGCCACCACAGTCCTGTCACGCGGGAAAGATACGCAGTATTTT.

V and J are TRBV12-3 or TRBV12-4 and TRBJ2-1; D call uncertain. V dropped 6 bases and J dropped 3 bases, with 6 bases sitting between them. This CDR3 comprises 12 residues. CDR3 in amino acids: CASRTDYNEQFF. The CDR3 coding sequence is TGTGCCAGCAGAACCGACTACAATGAGCAGTTCTTC.

This clonotype has ten or more counts. The chain combines TRBV11-2 with TRBJ1-1; tentatively, D is TRBD1 (5 bases). The V and J ends lost 1 base and 0 bases respectively, with 12 bases between them. The length of the CDR3 is 16 residues. Germline V CDR1 and CDR2: SGHAT, FQNNGV. CDR3 in DNA: TGTGCCAGCAGCTTAGGCGGGGCGGGTATGAACACTGAAGCTTTCTTT. Protein sequence: CASSLGGAGMNTEAFF. Complete variable domain (other parts from reference TRBV11-2 and TRBJ1-1): EAGVAQSPRYKIIEKRQSVAFWCNPISGHATLYWYQQILGQGPKLLIQFQNNGVVDDSQLPKDRFSAERLKGVDSTLKIQPAKLEDSAVYLCASSLGGAGMNTEAFFGQGTRLTVV.

This clonotype has at least ten counts. The CDR3 region has the DNA TGTGCCAGCAGTTGTCCGGGACAGGGGGCATGGAATCAGCCCCAGCATTTT. Protein sequence: CASSCPGQGAWNQPQHF. V gene TRBV6-5 combines with J gene TRBJ1-5; 12 positions match TRBD1. Losses at the gene ends were 4 bases for V and 4 bases for J; bases not matched to a gene: 8. Germline V lookup: CDR1 MNHEY, CDR2 SVGAGI. The CDR3 loop spans 17 amino acids.

The V gene is TRBV5-6, the J gene TRBJ2-7; D possibly uses TRBD1 or TRBD2 (5 bases each). The germline V and J ends were trimmed by 3 bases and 4 bases, with 14 bases remaining between them. The CDR3 contains 14 residues. CDR1 SGHDT and CDR2 YYEEEE come from the germline V gene. The CDR3 region is CASSSYGTGYEQYF. In DNA form, the CDR3 reads TGTGCCAGCAGCTCATACGGGACCGGGTACGAGCAGTACTTC.

The sample holds a few counts of this clonotype. The CDR3 loop is CASSPQGGSQVTQYF. The CDR3 DNA sequence: TGTGCCAGCAGTCCACAAGGGGGCAGTCAGGTTACGCAGTATTTT. V gene TRBV12-3 or TRBV12-4 combines with J gene TRBJ2-3, with 7 positions matching TRBD1. The CDR3 covers 15 residues. The V gene end was trimmed by 5 bases and the J gene end by 8 bases; junction bases not matched to a gene: 13.

This clonotype came up a few times. The chain links TRBV28 to TRBJ2-6; tentatively, D is TRBD1 (7 bases). The CDR3 extends over 19 amino acids. Germline loops: CDR1 MDHEN, CDR2 SYDVKM. Trimming removed 3 bases from V and 4 bases from J, with 22 bases in between. CDR3 loop: CASSFLRQGGFNGANVLTF. The CDR3 bases are TGTGCCAGCAGTTTTTTGAGACAGGGAGGATTCAACGGGGCCAACGTCCTGACTTTC.

This clonotype was seen repeatedly, ten times or more. J is TRBJ2-2 and V is TRBV19, with D possibly TRBD2 on 6 matching bases. This CDR3 comprises 14 residues. CDR1 is LNHDA and CDR2 is SQIVND in the germline V gene (reference sequence). Trimming cost V 6 bases and J 4 bases, with 12 bases left between them. CDR3 residues: CASSQLAGTGELFF. In DNA form, the CDR3 reads TGTGCCAGTAGCCAACTAGCTGGCACCGGGGAGCTGTTTTTT.

This clonotype was observed a handful of times. The V call is TRBV4-3, the J call TRBJ2-1, with D uncertain. This CDR3 spans 16 amino acids. V lost 3 bases and J 0 bases, leaving 12 bases between the germline ends. CDR1 is LGHNA, CDR2 YSLEER, per germline. CDR3 DNA sequence: TGCGCCAGCAGCCAGTCGGGCCTCAGCTCCTACAATGAGCAGTTCTTC. The encoded protein is CASSQSGLSSYNEQFF.

The chain employs TRBV11-3 and TRBJ2-1; D assignment may be TRBD1 or TRBD2 (5 bases each). The germline V gene has CDR1 SGHNT and CDR2 YENEEA. The CDR3 totals 20 residues. The ends were cut back, 3 bases at V and 5 bases at J, with 29 bases in the middle. CDR3 DNA sequence: TGTGCCAGCAGCTTCGACAGCCCCCCTCGCCAGGACTTTAAGGACAATGAGCAGTTCTTC. It encodes CASSFDSPPRQDFKDNEQFF.

This chain connects TRBV7-9 to TRBJ1-1; D is ambiguous. V was pared by 0 bases and J by 3 bases, with 8 bases between. This CDR3 region has 14 residues. Germline CDR1 reads SEHNR; CDR2 reads FQNEAQ (reference sequence). The CDR3 DNA reads as TGTGCCAGCAGCTTAGCGGGCGTAGACACTGAAGCTTTCTTT. Its translation: CASSLAGVDTEAFF.

There are many counts of this clonotype. The V and J genes are TRBV5-4 and TRBJ1-2; TRBD1 is a possible D gene (5 bases). The germline V gene encodes CDR1 SGHNT and CDR2 YYREEE (reference sequence). V lost 4 bases and J 4 bases, leaving 17 bases between the germline ends. The CDR3 is 15 amino acids. The CDR3 here is CASSPRLGRAYGYTF. The CDR3 region has the DNA TGTGCCAGCAGCCCACGGTTAGGCAGGGCCTATGGCTACACCTTC.

The gene calls are TRBV18 and TRBJ1-1; 11 positions agree with TRBD1. The length of the CDR3 is 14 residues. The J segment lost 10 bases and the V segment lost 3 bases, leaving 7 bases of the junction unmatched. Germline V lookup: CDR1 KGHSH, CDR2 LQKENI. Here the CDR3 reads CASSPRDRGWRAFF. DNA for the CDR3: TGTGCCAGCTCACCTCGGGACAGGGGGTGGAGAGCTTTCTTT.

This clonotype was found a few times. This chain uses TRBV4-3 with TRBJ1-2; tentative D call: TRBD1 (5 bases). V shed 0 bases and J shed 6 bases, with 14 bases lying between them. Germline V gene sequence: CDR1 LGHNA, CDR2 YSLEER. This CDR3 has 15 residues. The CDR3 nucleotides read TGCGCCAGCAGCCAAGATAGACTGCGGGGCAATGGCTACACCTTC. Protein sequence: CASSQDRLRGNGYTF.

This clonotype was detected ten times or more. The V call is TRBV28, the J call TRBJ1-5; D not resolved. V shed 7 bases and J shed 3 bases, with 10 bases lying between them. CDR3 length: 13 residues. Germline CDR1 and CDR2: MDHEN and SYDVKM. The CDR3 nucleotides are TGTGCCAGCATAGCGGCCATCAATCAGCCCCAGCATTTT. It encodes CASIAAINQPQHF.